The clone carrying this T cell receptor beta chain was seen a single time. Its target is not known. Sequencing was at deep level. Measured with immunoSEQ multiplex PCR; TCRdb has only the in-frame clones, and not every one. The sample yields a few million clones, around nine tenths seen once. The data were taken from a study of shared clonotypes between healthy human individuals. Study observations and caveats: As a rule, naive subsets had a larger estimated richness than memory subsets. Compared with clonotypes that all four donors shared, non-shared clonotypes had lower generation probabilities.

Sample: naive CD4+ T cells sorted from blood. Subset in this sample: CD45RA+ positively selected. The receptor comes from a man aged 18 to 30 in good health.

In DNA, the CDR3 is TGCGCCAGCAGCTTAACGGACCCCATAAATTACGAGCAGTACTTC. Amino acid sequence: CASSLTDPINYEQYF. The J gene is TRBJ2-7, the V gene TRBV5-1; D remains unclear. The CDR3 contains 15 residues. CDR1 and CDR2 (germline): SGHRS, YFSETQ. Deletions cut 2 bases from V and 4 bases from J, with 16 bases between. Looking up the rest from reference TRBV5-1 and TRBJ2-7 gives the full variable domain: KAGVTQTPRYLIKTRGQQVTLSCSPISGHRSVSWYQQTPGQGLQFLFEYFSETQRNKGNFPGRFSGRQFSNSRSEMNVSTLELGDSALYLCASSLTDPINYEQYFGPGTRLTVT.